This T cell receptor beta chain came from a study of radiotherapy plus CTLA-4 blockade in lung cancer (dated by TCRdb to the late 2010s). With respect to the entire study: Objective responses were observed in around 20% of enrolled patients, and disease control was achieved in 30% to 40%.

Libraries were prepared through the immunoSEQ multiplex PCR assay. In its TCRdb copy, this immuneACCESS table keeps in-frame sequences only and misses some clones. Where compared with another copy, unresolved V genes explain less than half of these, and the others have no known cause. The sample contains tens of thousands of clones, around four fifths of them found a single time. Clones ranked in the top ten supply 3.2% of the sample. The study evaluated CTLA-4 blockade (ipilimumab) given together with focal radiation therapy in patients who had chemo-refractory metastatic non-small-cell lung cancer. About this clone: It lacks a known antigen. Base qualities are not provided; no much larger clone lies one nucleotide away.

The investigation overall reported the following: The strongest predictors of response, as reported, were early dynamic changes in blood T cell clones along with a rise in serum interferon-beta after radiation. After treatment with radiotherapy and ipilimumab, TCR clones that originated in tumors expanded in peripheral blood.

The TCR comes from a human donor with non-small cell lung cancer who had a partial response to radiotherapy plus ipilimumab. The source material was peripheral blood, sampled from a patient treated with radiotherapy plus ipilimumab.

This receptor carries the CDR3 CASSQNTGSSYNSPLHF. The DNA reads TGCGCCAGCAGCCAAAACACAGGGAGCTCCTATAATTCACCCCTCCACTTT. This chain is built from TRBV5-1 and TRBJ1-6, and possibly TRBD1, on 6 matching bases. V is clipped by 4 bases and J by 0 bases, and the sequence between their germline boundaries is 14 bases long. CDR1 is given as SGHRS and CDR2 as YFSETQ, both from the germline V gene. The CDR3 covers 17 residues, taking in both the cysteine and the phenylalanine. Solely the CDR3 DNA is kept, with 51 bases framed from the first base.